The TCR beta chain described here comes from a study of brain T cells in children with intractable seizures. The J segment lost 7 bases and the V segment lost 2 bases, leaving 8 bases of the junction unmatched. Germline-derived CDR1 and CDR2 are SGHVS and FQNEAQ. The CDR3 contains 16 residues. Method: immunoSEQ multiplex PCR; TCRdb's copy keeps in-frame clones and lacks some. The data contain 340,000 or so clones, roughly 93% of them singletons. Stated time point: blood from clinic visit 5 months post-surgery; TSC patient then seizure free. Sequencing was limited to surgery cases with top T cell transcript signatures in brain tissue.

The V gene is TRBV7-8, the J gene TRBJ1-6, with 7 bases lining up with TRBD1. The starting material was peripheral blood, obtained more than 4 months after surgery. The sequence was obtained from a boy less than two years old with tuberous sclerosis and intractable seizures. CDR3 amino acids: CASSLTITGVNSPLHF. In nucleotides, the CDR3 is TGTGCCAGCAGCTTAACGATAACAGGGGTGAATTCACCCCTCCACTTT.